The 20 T cell receptor beta chains in this list originate from one sample, sequenced in a study of blood T cell repertoires in COVID-19. Profiling relied on immunoSEQ multiplex PCR, and the TCRdb table lists in-frame clones only, not all of them. There are 150,000 to 200,000 clones in the sample; 81% occur only once, and around 10% lies in the top ten. Sequencing input: peripheral blood. The receptors were gathered from a man aged 55 to 69 with active or convalescent COVID-19.

This clone was recorded once. The rearrangement joins TRBV29-1 to TRBJ1-1, with 9 bases that match TRBD1. With V trimmed by 0 bases and J by 8 bases, 7 bases remained unmatched. CDR3 length: 14 residues. CDR1 and CDR2 from the germline V gene are SQVTM and ANQGSEA. The CDR3 bases are TGCAGCGTTGAAGAGACCGGGACAGGGTCCGAAGCTTTCTTT. It yields the protein CSVEETGTGSEAFF.

This clone appeared once. This rearrangement joins TRBV15 to TRBJ2-5; a possible D gene is TRBD2 (6 bases). There are 15 residues in the CDR3. Germline loops: CDR1 LNHNV, CDR2 YYDKDF (reference sequence). V lost 4 bases and J 0 bases, leaving 12 bases between the germline ends. The CDR3 coding sequence is TGTGCCACCAGCATCCGGCGGGGTAACCAAGAGACCCAGTACTTC. Its translation is CATSIRRGNQETQYF.

The chain combines TRBV28 with TRBJ2-1; 7 nucleotides line up with TRBD1. The CDR3 covers 15 residues. Germline CDR1 and CDR2: MDHEN and SYDVKM. J was trimmed by 0 bases and V by 5 bases; bases with no gene match: 4. CDR3 sequence (DNA): TGTGCCAGCAGTCCGGGACAGAGCTCCTACAATGAGCAGTTCTTC. Its translation: CASSPGQSSYNEQFF.

As concerns this clone: This CDR3 is also generated by other DNA sequences in the sample. V usage is TRBV2 and J usage is TRBJ1-1; TRBD1 might be the D (5 bases). The CDR3 consists of 13 residues. Germline CDR1 is SNHLY and CDR2 is FYNNEI. The V gene lost 8 bases and the J gene lost 1 base, with 11 bases spanning the gap. This chain's CDR3 is CASSTQGNTEAFF. As DNA, the CDR3 is TGTGCCAGCTCGACCCAGGGGAACACTGAAGCTTTCTTT.

The chain employs TRBV5-8 and TRBJ2-3; 9 bases align to TRBD1. Germline CDR1 is SGHTS and CDR2 is YDEGEE. V lost 3 bases and J lost 4; bases outside the gene matches: 6. The CDR3 covers 15 residues. CDR3 residues: CASSSKTGGPDTQYF. The CDR3 coding sequence is TGTGCCAGCAGCTCCAAAACAGGGGGCCCAGATACGCAGTATTTT.

The chain uses TRBV5-4 and TRBJ2-3; 14 bases map to TRBD2. The CDR3 has 18 amino acids. The trim removed 4 bases at V and 5 bases at J, leaving 12 bases unmatched. Germline lookup yields CDR1 SGHNT and CDR2 YYREEE (reference sequence). The CDR3 is CASSPIRLAGGLEDTQYF. The DNA for the CDR3 is TGTGCCAGCAGCCCGATTAGACTAGCGGGGGGGCTGGAAGATACGCAGTATTTT.

The genes are TRBV27 and TRBJ2-7; the D gene is possibly TRBD2 (5 bases). V lost 4 bases, J lost 7 bases, and 11 bases lay in between. From germline, CDR1 is MNHEY and CDR2 SMNVEV (reference sequence). The length of the CDR3 is 12 residues. CDR3 nucleotide sequence: TGTGCCAGCAGTTCCTCAACGGGAGAGCAGTACTTC. It codes for CASSSSTGEQYF.

This chain connects TRBV7-2 to TRBJ2-7, with 8 nucleotides matching TRBD1. Trimming cost V 6 bases and J 6 bases; bases outside gene matches: 1. CDR3 size: 11 residues. CDR1 is SGHTA, CDR2 FQGNSA, per germline. This CDR3 reads CASRTGAEQYF. In nucleotides, the CDR3 is TGTGCCAGCAGGACAGGGGCCGAGCAGTACTTC. The whole variable domain, remainder taken from reference TRBV7-2 and TRBJ2-7, is GAGVSQSPSNKVTEKGKDVELRCDPISGHTALYWYRQSLGQGLEFLIYFQGNSAPDKSGLPSDRFSAERTGGSVSTLTIQRTQQEDSAVYLCASRTGAEQYFGPGTRLTVT.

The rearrangement uses TRBV12-3 or TRBV12-4 and TRBJ1-2; D gene unclear. Trimming took 7 bases from V and 0 from J, leaving 9 bases between them. The CDR3 runs 13 residues. CDR3 DNA: TGTGCCAGCACCCGAGTTGCTAACTATGGCTACACCTTC. Translated, it gives CASTRVANYGYTF.

The rearrangement joins TRBV5-1 to TRBJ2-1, with 12 bases aligning to TRBD2. Germline trimming cut 3 bases from V and 8 bases from J; bases unmatched to any gene: 6. This CDR3 is built from 15 residues. Looked up from germline, CDR1 is SGHRS and CDR2 is YFSETQ. This CDR3 is CASSSSGRARDEQFF. As DNA, the CDR3 is TGCGCCAGCAGCTCTAGCGGGAGGGCGAGGGATGAGCAGTTCTTC. The variable domain in full, completed from reference TRBV5-1 and TRBJ2-1, reads KAGVTQTPRYLIKTRGQQVTLSCSPISGHRSVSWYQQTPGQGLQFLFEYFSETQRNKGNFPGRFSGRQFSNSRSEMNVSTLELGDSALYLCASSSSGRARDEQFFGPGTRLTVL.

The rearrangement joins TRBV7-9 to TRBJ1-4, with D possibly being TRBD1 (6 bases). The CDR3 has 13 amino acids. Germline loops: CDR1 SEHNR, CDR2 FQNEAQ (reference sequence). Trimming left V 8 bases short and J 4 bases short, with 11 bases between. The CDR3 sequence: CASGAGVNEKLFF. In nucleotides, the CDR3 is TGTGCCAGCGGGGCAGGGGTTAATGAAAAACTGTTTTTT.

This chain uses TRBV11-3 with TRBJ2-1; a weak D match, TRBD2 (7 bases). Germline V lookup: CDR1 SGHNT, CDR2 YENEEA. V was pared by 2 bases and J by 5 bases, with 10 bases between. There are 14 residues in the CDR3. The CDR3 loop reads CASSLRGGNNEQFF. The DNA of the CDR3 is TGTGCCAGCAGCTTAAGGGGGGGAAACAATGAGCAGTTCTTC.

The chain joins TRBV21-1 to TRBJ2-1; the table names TRBD2, a call not compared with the DNA. TRBV21-1 is recorded as a pseudogene. This CDR3 spans 15 amino acids. The CDR3 nucleotides are TGTGCCAGCAGCAAAACGGGGGGAGCGGCCAATGAGCAGTTCTTC. Residues: CASSKTGGAANEQFF.

This clone occurred a few times. The V and J genes are TRBV19 and TRBJ1-1; D is undetermined. V was cut by 3 bases and J by 3 bases, with 8 bases left in between. CDR1 and CDR2 from the germline V gene are LNHDA and SQIVND (reference sequence). The CDR3 has 13 amino acids. The CDR3 loop is CASSMAVYTEAFF. The CDR3 DNA reads as TGTGCCAGTAGTATGGCGGTGTACACTGAAGCTTTCTTT.

The chain has TRBV12-5 and TRBJ2-3; 10 nucleotides line up with TRBD2. Germline CDR1 LGHNT, CDR2 FRNRAP. This CDR3 is built from 15 residues. Trimming removed 6 bases from V and 6 bases from J; junction bases left unmatched: 9. This CDR3 is CASGDLAGAMDTQYF. CDR3 sequence (DNA): TGTGCTAGTGGGGACCTAGCGGGGGCCATGGATACGCAGTATTTT.

The rearrangement joins TRBV4-2 to TRBJ2-1; D is possibly TRBD2 (7 bases). The CDR3 has 19 residues. V gave up 0 bases and J gave up 8 bases, with 26 bases separating them. The germline gives CDR1 LGHNA, CDR2 YNFKEQ. CDR3 residues: CASSQDGQGLGGPRDEQFF. The CDR3 DNA is TGTGCCAGCAGCCAAGATGGTCAGGGATTGGGGGGGCCGAGGGATGAGCAGTTCTTC.

This clone has ten or more counts. The CDR3 region is CASRAGSSYEQYF. In DNA form, the CDR3 reads TGCGCCAGCCGAGCGGGAAGCTCCTACGAGCAGTACTTC. The chain joins TRBV5-1 to TRBJ2-7; 7 bases match TRBD2. V shed 7 bases and J 0 bases; nucleotides not matched to a gene: 4. The CDR3 runs to 13 residues. Germline assignment: CDR1 SGHRS and CDR2 YFSETQ.

This chain links TRBV4-2 with TRBJ2-7; 9 bases are shared with TRBD2. The ends lost 1 base at V and 3 bases at J; junction bases unmatched: 1. The germline V gene has CDR1 LGHNA and CDR2 YNFKEQ. This CDR3 is built from 14 residues. As DNA, the CDR3 is TGTGCCAGCAGCCAAGGGCGGGGGGGCTACGAGCAGTACTTC. This codes for CASSQGRGGYEQYF.

The gene calls are TRBV10-3 and TRBJ1-5; 9 nucleotides agree with TRBD1. The germline V gene encodes CDR1 ENHRY and CDR2 SYGVKD. The CDR3 covers 14 residues. The junction had 4 bases not matched to a gene; V was cut back by 5 bases and J by 5 bases. CDR3 bases: TGTGCCATCAGTAAGACAGGGGGGGATCAGCCCCAGCATTTT. This gives the protein CAISKTGGDQPQHF.

V gene TRBV6-5 combines with J gene TRBJ2-5, with a weak D call TRBD2 (5 bases). The CDR3 spans 14 residues. Deletions cut 0 bases from V and 5 bases from J, with 10 bases between. Germline V gene sequence: CDR1 MNHEY, CDR2 SVGAGI. In nucleotides, the CDR3 is TGTGCCAGCAGTTACTCGGAGGTCGGGGAGACCCAGTACTTC. Encoded protein: CASSYSEVGETQYF.